Described below is a single TCR beta chain sequence and its context. This table comes from immunoSEQ multiplex PCR, and its TCRdb copy is limited to in-frame clones, with some not included. The table shows around 74,000 clones, with less than 90% occurring only once. This specimen comes from a study of OX40 agonist ivuxolimab in advanced cancers. Across the study: Dosing consisted of intravenous ivuxolimab at 0.01 to 10 mg/kg every 2 weeks.

Germline values: CDR1 SGDLS, CDR2 YYNGEE. The V and J ends lost 4 bases and 0 bases respectively, with 7 bases between them. The CDR3 has 14 residues. This sample comprised CD4+ or CD8+ T cells sorted from blood, obtained in a trial of the OX40 agonist ivuxolimab. This receptor was taken from an adult with an advanced solid tumor such as melanoma, head and neck, liver or kidney cancer. This rearrangement joins TRBV9 to TRBJ2-2; D is ambiguous. CDR3 DNA: TGTGCCAGCAGCTTCCAATCGAACACCGGGGAGCTGTTTTTT. Translating it yields CASSFQSNTGELFF.